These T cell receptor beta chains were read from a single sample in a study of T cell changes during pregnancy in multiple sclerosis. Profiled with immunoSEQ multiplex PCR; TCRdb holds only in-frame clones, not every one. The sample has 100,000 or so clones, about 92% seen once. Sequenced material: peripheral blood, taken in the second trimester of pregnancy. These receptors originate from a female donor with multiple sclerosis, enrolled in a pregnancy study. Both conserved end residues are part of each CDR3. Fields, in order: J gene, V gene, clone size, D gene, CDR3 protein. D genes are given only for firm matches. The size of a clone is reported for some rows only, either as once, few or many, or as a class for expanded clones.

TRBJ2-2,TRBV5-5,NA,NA,CASSLQGTGELFF
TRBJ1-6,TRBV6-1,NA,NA,CASSLENSPLHF
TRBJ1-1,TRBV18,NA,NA,CASSARNRALNTEAFF
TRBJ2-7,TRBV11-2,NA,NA,CASSPLTGEQYF
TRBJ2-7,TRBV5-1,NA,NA,CASSLLQPPGEQYF
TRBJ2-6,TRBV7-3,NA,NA,CASSAGNSGANVLTF
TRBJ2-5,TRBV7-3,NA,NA,CASSLGRGEETQYF
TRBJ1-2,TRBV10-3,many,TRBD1,CAISSDRNYGYTF
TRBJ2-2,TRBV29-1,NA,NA,CSVAGSESTNTGELFF
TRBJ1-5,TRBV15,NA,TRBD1,CATSRAGTGDQPQHF
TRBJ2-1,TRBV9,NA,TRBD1,CASSVGTGQRLNEQFF
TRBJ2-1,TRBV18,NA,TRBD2,CASSPLAGVDNEQFF
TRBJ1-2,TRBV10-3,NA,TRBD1,CAISMTGDDGYTF
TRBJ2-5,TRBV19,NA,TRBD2,CASSRLGLAGTETQYF
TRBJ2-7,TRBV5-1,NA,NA,CASSGTRGYEQYF
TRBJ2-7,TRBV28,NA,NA,CASSFLGQSVSYEQYF
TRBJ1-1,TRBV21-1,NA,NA,CASPGTVMREAFF
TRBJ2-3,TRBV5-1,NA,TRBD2,CASRTGTSGLVADTQYF
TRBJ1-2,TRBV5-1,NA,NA,CASSLAPDYGYTF
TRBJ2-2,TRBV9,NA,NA,CASSVHPQAGINTGELFF
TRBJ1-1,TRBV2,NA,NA,CAREPSLDTEAFF
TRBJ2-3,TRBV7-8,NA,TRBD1,CASSLGTGSTDTQYF
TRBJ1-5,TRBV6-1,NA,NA,CASSSGYQPQHF
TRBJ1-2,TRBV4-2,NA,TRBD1,CASSQGGTENYGYTF
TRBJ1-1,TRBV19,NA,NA,CASSEGVRTEAFF
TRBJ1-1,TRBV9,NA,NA,CASSPEWNTEAFF
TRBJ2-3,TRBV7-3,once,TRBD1,CASSWDRTTDTQYF